This T cell receptor beta chain was documented in a study of early T cells in non-severe SARS-CoV-2 infection (dated by TCRdb to the early 2020s). General notes on the study: Because TCR sequencing was done on bulk RNA from unsorted whole blood, the alpha and beta chains could not be paired.

General findings and caveats noted by the study authors: Matching against VDJdb was skewed toward anti-spike CD8 responses, likely underestimated virus-specific expansions, and missed private and CD4 specificities.

This clonotype has ten or more counts. This clone's antigen is unknown. Base quality data are lacking; no much larger clone is found one base away. After removal of 8 bases from V and 10 bases from J, the junction retains 8 bases not matched to a gene. The germline V gene (reference sequence) sets CDR1 to LNHDA and CDR2 to SQIVND. There are 13 amino acids in the CDR3, from cysteine to phenylalanine inclusive. The entry retains the CDR3 DNA only, 39 bases that are in frame from base 1. Set within a cohort of healthcare workers in London, UK, this nested case-control study involved weekly PCR testing of nasopharyngeal swabs along with blood sampling. Healthcare workers were recruited between 23 and 31 March 2020, during the week of the UK lockdown, and were followed weekly for up to roughly 15 weeks. Receptors were amplified or captured by 5' RACE. TCRdb names NextSeq 500 as the instrument used. To correct for sequencing error and PCR bias, the TCR library protocol tagged individual cDNA molecules with unique molecular identifiers. TCR alpha and beta chains were both sequenced, and the abundances of alpha and beta sequences in each sample were closely correlated with each other. The authors processed their data as follows. Decombinator V4 was used to perform V gene, J gene and CDR3 annotation of TCR sequences. Expanded TCRs were defined as changing significantly between any two time points under a Poisson model with p below 0.0001. TCR abundances were normalised to the total number of TCRs sequenced per sample and expressed as counts per million. TRAV1-2 paired with TRAJ12, TRAJ20 or TRAJ33 defined MAIT TCRs, while TRAV10 paired with TRAJ18 defined iNKT TCRs. VDJdb, accessed on 1 November 2021, was searched for TCRs annotated for CMV, EBV and SARS-CoV-2, and TCRs annotated for more than one antigen were excluded. The public reads were reprocessed in TCRdb via fastp at Q25 and MiXCR, keeping in-frame beta chains. For every CDR3 protein sequence, its rows merge into one entry that carries the most common genes and DNA. These V and J calls rely on TCRdb rather than the paper's analysis. For this sample there are 70,000 or so distinct CDR3 sequences; approximately 15% appear just once. The ten biggest clones cover more than 12% of the sample.

The chain is assembled from TRBV19 and TRBJ1-6, and 7 bases in between align with TRBD1. The TCR was taken from an adult who was a healthcare worker with PCR-confirmed SARS-CoV-2 infection or an uninfected control (not recorded which). The sequenced sample was whole blood. The nucleotide sequence reads as follows: TGTGCCAGTGACGACAGGGTCGGCTCACCCCTCCACTTT. Translated, this is CASDDRVGSPLHF.